This T cell receptor beta chain was sequenced in a study of blood T cell repertoires in COVID-19. Measured with immunoSEQ multiplex PCR; TCRdb has only the in-frame clones, and not every one. Here the sample spans 350,000 to 450,000 clones, around 87% being singletons. The clonotype comes from a woman in her fifties or sixties with COVID-19, enrolled during active disease. The sequenced sample consisted of peripheral blood.

The CDR3 region has the DNA TGCGCCAGCAGCCCAAATACCGGGACAGGGATATCGGGTCTCTTCTTC. Encoded protein: CASSPNTGTGISGLFF. The chain carries TRBV5-1 and TRBJ2-1, with 9 bases matching TRBD1. Germline trimming cut 4 bases from V and 16 bases from J; bases unmatched to any gene: 21. The CDR3 has 16 amino acids. Germline V gene sequence: CDR1 SGHRS, CDR2 YFSETQ.